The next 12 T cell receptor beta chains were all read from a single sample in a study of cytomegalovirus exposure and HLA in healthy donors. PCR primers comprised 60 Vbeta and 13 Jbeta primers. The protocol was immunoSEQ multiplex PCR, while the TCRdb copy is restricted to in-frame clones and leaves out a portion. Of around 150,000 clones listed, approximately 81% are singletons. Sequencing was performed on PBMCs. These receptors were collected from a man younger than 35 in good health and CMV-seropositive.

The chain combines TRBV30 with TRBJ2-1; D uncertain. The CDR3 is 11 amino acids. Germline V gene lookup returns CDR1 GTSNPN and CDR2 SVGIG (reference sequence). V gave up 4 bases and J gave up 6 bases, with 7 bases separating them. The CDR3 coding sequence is TGTGCCTGGAAAGCCCGCAATGAGCAGTTCTTC. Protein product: CAWKARNEQFF.

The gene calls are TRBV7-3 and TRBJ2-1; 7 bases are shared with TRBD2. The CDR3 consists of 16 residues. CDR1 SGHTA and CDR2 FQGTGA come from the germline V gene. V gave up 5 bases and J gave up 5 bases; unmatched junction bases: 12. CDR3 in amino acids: CASSLVSSGLDNEQFF. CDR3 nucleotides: TGTGCCAGCAGCCTCGTCTCTAGCGGACTAGACAATGAGCAGTTCTTC.

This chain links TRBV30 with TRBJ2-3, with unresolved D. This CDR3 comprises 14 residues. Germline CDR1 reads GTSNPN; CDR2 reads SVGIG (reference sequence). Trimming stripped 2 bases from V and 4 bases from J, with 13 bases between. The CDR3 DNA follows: TGTGCCTGGAGTTTTTCCCCCCGGGCAGATACGCAGTATTTT. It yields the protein CAWSFSPRADTQYF.

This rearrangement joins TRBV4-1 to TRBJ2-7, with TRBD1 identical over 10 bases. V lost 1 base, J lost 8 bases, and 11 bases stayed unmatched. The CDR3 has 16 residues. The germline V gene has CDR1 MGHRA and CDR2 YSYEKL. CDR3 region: CASSQGGGTGERKQYF. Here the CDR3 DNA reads TGCGCCAGCAGCCAAGGGGGGGGGACAGGGGAGAGGAAGCAGTACTTC.

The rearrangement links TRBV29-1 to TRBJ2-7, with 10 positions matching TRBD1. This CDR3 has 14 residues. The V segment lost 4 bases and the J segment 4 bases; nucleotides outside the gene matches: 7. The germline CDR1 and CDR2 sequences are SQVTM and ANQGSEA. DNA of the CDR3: TGCAGCGTTGTCCCGGGACAGGGGAGGTACGAGCAGTACTTC. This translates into CSVVPGQGRYEQYF.

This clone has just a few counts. The chain's CDR3 is CASSQELNTEAFF. In nucleotides, the CDR3 is TGCGCCAGCAGCCAGGAGCTCAACACTGAAGCTTTCTTT. The V gene is TRBV4-1, the J gene TRBJ1-1, with no clear D. Germline values: CDR1 MGHRA, CDR2 YSYEKL. The CDR3 consists of 13 residues. Trimming cost V 3 bases and J 2 bases, with 7 bases left between them.

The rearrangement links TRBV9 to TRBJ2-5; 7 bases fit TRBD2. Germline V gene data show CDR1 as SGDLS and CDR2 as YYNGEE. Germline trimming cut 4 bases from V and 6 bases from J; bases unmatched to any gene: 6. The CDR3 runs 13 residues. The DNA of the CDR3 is TGTGCCAGCAGCCTCGACGGGGGGAAGACCCAGTACTTC. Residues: CASSLDGGKTQYF.

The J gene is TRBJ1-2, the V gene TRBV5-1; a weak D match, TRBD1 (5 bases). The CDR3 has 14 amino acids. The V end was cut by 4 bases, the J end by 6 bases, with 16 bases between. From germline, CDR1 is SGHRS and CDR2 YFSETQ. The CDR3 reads CASSPGEPGDGYTF. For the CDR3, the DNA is TGCGCCAGCAGCCCCGGGGAGCCGGGGGATGGCTACACCTTC.

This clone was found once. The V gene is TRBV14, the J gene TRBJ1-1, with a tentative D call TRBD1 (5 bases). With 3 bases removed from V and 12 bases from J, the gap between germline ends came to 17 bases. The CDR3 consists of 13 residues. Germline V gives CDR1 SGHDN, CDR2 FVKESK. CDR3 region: CASSQSPGGWTFF. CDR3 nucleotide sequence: TGTGCCAGCAGCCAGTCCCCCGGGGGGTGGACTTTCTTT.

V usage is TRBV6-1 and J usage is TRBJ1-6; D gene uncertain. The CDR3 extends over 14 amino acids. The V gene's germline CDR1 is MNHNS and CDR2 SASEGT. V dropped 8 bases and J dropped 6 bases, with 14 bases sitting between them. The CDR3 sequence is CASFSLAGNSPLHF. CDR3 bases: TGTGCCAGCTTCTCCCTGGCGGGTAATTCACCCCTCCACTTT.

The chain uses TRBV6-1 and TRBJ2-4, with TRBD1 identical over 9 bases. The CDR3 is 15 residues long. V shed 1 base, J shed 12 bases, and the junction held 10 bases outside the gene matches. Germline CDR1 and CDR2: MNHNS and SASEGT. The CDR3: CASSEDPGQGRSQYF. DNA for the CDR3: TGTGCCAGCAGTGAAGACCCGGGACAGGGTCGCAGTCAGTACTTC.

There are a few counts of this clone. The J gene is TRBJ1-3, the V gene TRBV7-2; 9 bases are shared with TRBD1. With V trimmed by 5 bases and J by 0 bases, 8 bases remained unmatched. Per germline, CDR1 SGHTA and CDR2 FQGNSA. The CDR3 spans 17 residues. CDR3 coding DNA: TGTGCCAGCAGCAAGGGGACAGGGCCAACCTCTGGAAACACCATATATTTT. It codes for CASSKGTGPTSGNTIYF.